Shown below are 8 T cell receptor beta chains from a single sample sequenced in a study of T cell clonotyping in hematopoietic cell transplantation. Measured with immunoSEQ multiplex PCR; TCRdb has only the in-frame clones, and not every one. Among over 10,000 clones listed, approximately 90% were seen once. Sequencing was carried out using peripheral blood mononuclear cells. Receptors were obtained from a man aged 25-45 years in good health. Some clones in this sample may be carry-over from other donors' samples.

This clone was recorded once. V usage is TRBV5-4 and J usage is TRBJ1-2; unclear D gene. Germline CDR1 reads SGHNT; CDR2 reads YYREEE (reference sequence). The ends were cut back, 5 bases at V and 3 bases at J, with 8 bases in the middle. CDR3 length equals 12 residues. The CDR3, as DNA: TGTGCCAGCAGGGACCCTGACTATGGCTACACCTTC. This sequence encodes CASRDPDYGYTF.

The chain employs TRBV7-6 and TRBJ2-7; D may match TRBD1 or TRBD2 (5 bases each). Germline assignment: CDR1 SGHVS and CDR2 FNYEAQ. The CDR3 runs to 15 residues. V shed 1 base and J shed 6 bases, with 16 bases lying between them. DNA for the CDR3: TGTGCCAGCAGCTTAGTTTCGAGGGGCCAGGGCGAGCAGTACTTC. This sequence encodes CASSLVSRGQGEQYF.

V usage is TRBV19 and J usage is TRBJ2-7; 14 bases map to TRBD2. With V trimmed by 5 bases and J by 1 base, 4 bases remained unmatched. This CDR3 spans 16 amino acids. CDR1 and CDR2 from the germline V gene are LNHDA and SQIVND (reference sequence). The chain's CDR3 is CASSPRLAGGSYEQYF. For the CDR3, the DNA is TGTGCCAGTAGTCCACGACTAGCGGGAGGGTCCTACGAGCAGTACTTC.

About this clone: One junction end disagrees with the germline gene, perhaps due to a read error. The rearrangement links TRBV29-1 to TRBJ1-5; D is uncertain. CDR1 SQVTM and CDR2 ANQGSEA come from the germline V gene. The CDR3 totals 14 residues. The CDR3 protein is CSVQEVGSNQPQHF. The CDR3 DNA reads TGCAGCGTTCAAGAGGTGGGTAGCAATCAGCCCCAGCATTTT. Using reference TRBV29-1 and TRBJ1-5 for the parts outside the CDR3, the full variable domain is SAVISQKPSRDICQRGTSLTIQCQVDSQVTMMFWYRQQPGQSLTLIATANQGSEATYESGFVIDKFPISRPNLTFSTLTVSNMSPEDSSIYLCSVQEVGSNQPQHFGDGTRLSIL.

The chain carries TRBV7-9 and TRBJ1-6, with 8 bases matching TRBD1. The germline CDR1 and CDR2 sequences are SEHNR and FQNEAQ (reference sequence). The CDR3 is made up of 14 amino acids. With 1 base clipped from V and 12 bases from J, the junction kept 5 bases outside the gene matches. The CDR3 DNA is TGTGCCAGCAGCTTAGAGGGACAGGTAGTACCCCTCCACTTT. Protein: CASSLEGQVVPLHF. The variable domain in full, completed from reference TRBV7-9 and TRBJ1-6, reads DTGVSQNPRHKITKRGQNVTFRCDPISEHNRLYWYRQTLGQGPEFLTYFQNEAQLEKSRLLSDRFSAERPKGSFSTLEIQRTEQGDSAMYLCASSLEGQVVPLHFGNGTRLTVT.

The chain couples TRBV11-3 to TRBJ1-2; the D gene is possibly TRBD1 (5 bases). This CDR3 has 16 amino acids. CDR1 and CDR2 from the germline V gene are SGHNT and YENEEA. V lost 5 bases and J lost 1, with 17 bases in between. The chain's CDR3 is CASSPEGRLGNYGYTF. The CDR3 DNA reads as TGTGCCAGCAGCCCCGAGGGGAGGCTCGGTAACTATGGCTACACCTTC.

The chain combines TRBV5-6 with TRBJ1-4, with 11 bases that match TRBD1. Losses at the gene ends were 4 bases for V and 3 bases for J; bases not matched to a gene: 2. Germline-derived CDR1 and CDR2 are SGHDT and YYEEEE. CDR3 length: 15 amino acids. The chain's CDR3 is CASSPGQGANEKLFF. In nucleotides, the CDR3 is TGTGCCAGCAGCCCGGGACAGGGGGCTAATGAAAAACTGTTTTTT. The full variable domain, its missing parts supplied by reference TRBV5-6 and TRBJ1-4, is DAGVTQSPTHLIKTRGQQVTLRCSPKSGHDTVSWYQQALGQGPQFIFQYYEEEERQRGNFPDRFSGHQFPNYSSELNVNALLLGDSALYLCASSPGQGANEKLFFGSGTQLSVL.

This clone has only one observation. The chain couples TRBV5-8 to TRBJ2-2; possibly TRBD1 or TRBD2 for D (6 bases each). The CDR3 loop spans 15 amino acids. Germline V lookup: CDR1 SGHTS, CDR2 YDEGEE. Trimming stripped 4 bases from V and 3 bases from J, with 13 bases between. CDR3 loop: CASSPVGGYTGELFF. In DNA form, the CDR3 reads TGTGCCAGCAGCCCGGTGGGGGGCTACACCGGGGAGCTGTTTTTT.